This T cell receptor (beta chain) was profiled in a study of ipilimumab plus nivolumab after autologous stem cell transplantation. About the study: Typical patient got about 5 ipilimumab doses and seven to nine nivolumab doses (median). General study results and limits: The authors say TCR, Treg and microbiome findings warrant further study.

As for this clone: Its antigen is unidentified.

Ipilimumab, 1 mg/kg, started 14 to 28 days after autologous transplant. Dosing: nivolumab 3 mg/kg IV, weeks 1, 4, 7, 10, then every two weeks to week 26. The CDR3 runs to 14 residues. V lost 3 bases and J 3 bases, leaving 11 bases between the germline ends. Germline V gene data show CDR1 as SGHTA and CDR2 as FQGNSA. Assay: immunoSEQ multiplex PCR; the TCRdb copy retains only in-frame clones and omits some. In the table there are tens of thousands of clones, around 80% of which are singletons. This specimen was PBMCs, taken in a trial of ipilimumab plus nivolumab as post-transplant consolidation. V is TRBV7-2 and J is TRBJ1-2; D gene uncertain. This receptor was taken from a male donor with diffuse large B-cell lymphoma. CDR3: CASSFGRRDYGYTF. CDR3 bases: TGTGCCAGCAGCTTTGGAAGGCGGGACTATGGCTACACCTTC.